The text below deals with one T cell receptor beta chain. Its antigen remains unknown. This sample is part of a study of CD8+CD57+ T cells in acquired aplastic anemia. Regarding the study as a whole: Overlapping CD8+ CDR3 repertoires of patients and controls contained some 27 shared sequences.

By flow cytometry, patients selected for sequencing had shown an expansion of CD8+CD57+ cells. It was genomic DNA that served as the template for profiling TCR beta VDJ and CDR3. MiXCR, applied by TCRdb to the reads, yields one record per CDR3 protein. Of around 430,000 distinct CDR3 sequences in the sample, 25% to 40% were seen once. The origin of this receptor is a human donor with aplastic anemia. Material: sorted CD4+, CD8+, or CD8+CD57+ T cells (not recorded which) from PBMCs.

Here the CDR3 DNA reads TGTGCCAGCAGCGTAGGGGTATTGGACTATGGCTACACCTTC. Protein product: CASSVGVLDYGYTF. The chain joins TRBV9 to TRBJ1-2, with D unresolved. The germline V gene encodes CDR1 SGDLS and CDR2 YYNGEE. The V end was cut by 0 bases, the J end by 3 bases, with 9 bases between. The CDR3 contains 14 residues.